Shown below are 17 T cell receptor beta chains from a single sample sequenced in a study of blood T cell repertoires in COVID-19. Sequencing used immunoSEQ multiplex PCR; TCRdb keeps in-frame clones, though not all of them. The sample contains around 65,000 clones, roughly 82% of which appear only once. The sequenced sample was peripheral blood. The origin of the receptors is a man of 80 years or more with active COVID-19.

The J gene is TRBJ2-3, the V gene TRBV2, with 7 nucleotides matching TRBD2. This CDR3 is built from 15 residues. V lost 4 bases to trimming and J lost 0 bases; unmatched junction nucleotides: 4. In germline, CDR1 is SNHLY, CDR2 FYNNEI. The CDR3 sequence: CASSVLAVSTDTQYF. The CDR3 nucleotides read TGTGCCAGCAGTGTGCTAGCGGTAAGCACAGATACGCAGTATTTT.

This rearrangement joins TRBV2 to TRBJ2-2; possibly TRBD2 for D (6 bases). There are 15 residues in the CDR3. Germline CDR1 is SNHLY and CDR2 is FYNNEI. V was cut by 3 bases and J by 4 bases, with 12 bases left in between. The CDR3 is CASSEGTWGTGELFF. CDR3 bases: TGTGCCAGCAGTGAGGGGACTTGGGGCACCGGGGAGCTGTTTTTT.

The CDR3 DNA is TGTGCCAGCAGTGAAGGGACTAGCGGGGATACGCAGTATTTT. Encoded protein: CASSEGTSGDTQYF. The chain combines TRBV6-1 with TRBJ2-3, with TRBD2 matching over 11 bases. The V and J ends lost 1 base and 6 bases, in that order; junction bases with no gene match: 0. CDR1 is MNHNS and CDR2 is SASEGT in the germline V gene. The CDR3 is 14 residues long.

The chain combines TRBV28 with TRBJ1-2; D possibly corresponds to TRBD1 (5 bases). The CDR3 covers 14 residues. V dropped 2 bases and J dropped 5 bases, with 12 bases sitting between them. Per germline, CDR1 MDHEN and CDR2 SYDVKM. The DNA for the CDR3 is TGTGCCAGCAGTTTAATGACAGCCGATTATGGCTACACCTTC. Protein: CASSLMTADYGYTF.

The chain is built from TRBV19 and TRBJ2-1, with 9 bases matching TRBD2. The CDR3 runs 14 residues. Germline lookup yields CDR1 LNHDA and CDR2 SQIVND (reference sequence). V lost 6 bases to trimming and J lost 9 bases; unmatched junction nucleotides: 9. The CDR3 DNA reads as TGTGCCAGTAGGGTCGGGACTAGCATCTCTGAGCAGTTCTTC. Translated: CASRVGTSISEQFF. Full variable domain (remainder filled in from reference TRBV19 and TRBJ2-1): DGGITQSPKYLFRKEGQNVTLSCEQNLNHDAMYWYRQDPGQGLRLIYYSQIVNDFQKGDIAEGYSVSREKKESFPLTVTSAQKNPTAFYLCASRVGTSISEQFFGPGTRLTVL.

The V call is TRBV7-2, the J call TRBJ1-1, with 10 bases that match TRBD1. There are 14 residues in the CDR3. The V gene end was trimmed by 5 bases and the J gene end by 8 bases; junction bases not matched to a gene: 8. CDR1 and CDR2 (germline): SGHTA, FQGNSA. The CDR3 nucleotides read TGTGCCAGCAGCAACCGACAGGGGGCGACCGAAGCTTTCTTT. Its translation: CASSNRQGATEAFF. Based on the CDR3 plus reference TRBV7-2 and TRBJ1-1, the full variable domain is GAGVSQSPSNKVTEKGKDVELRCDPISGHTALYWYRQSLGQGLEFLIYFQGNSAPDKSGLPSDRFSAERTGGSVSTLTIQRTQQEDSAVYLCASSNRQGATEAFFGQGTRLTVV.

This chain connects TRBV4-2 to TRBJ2-5; the D gene is possibly TRBD2 (5 bases). V was shortened by 1 base and J by 3 bases, with 9 bases between the two germline ends. The CDR3 sequence is 14 residues long. CDR1 is LGHNA and CDR2 is YNFKEQ in the germline V gene. The CDR3 sequence is CASSQGLAKETQYF. In nucleotides, the CDR3 is TGTGCCAGCAGCCAAGGGCTAGCCAAAGAGACCCAGTACTTC.

In its sample, this clone was seen once. V and J are TRBV30 and TRBJ1-5; D is perhaps TRBD1 (5 bases). Per the germline V gene, CDR1 is GTSNPN and CDR2 is SVGIG (reference sequence). Trimming cost V 0 bases and J 4 bases, with 13 bases left between them. The CDR3 extends over 15 amino acids. The CDR3 here is CAWSVGGVINQPQHF. Written as DNA, the CDR3 is TGTGCCTGGAGTGTAGGAGGGGTTATAAATCAGCCCCAGCATTTT.

This clone was picked up many times. This chain links TRBV19 with TRBJ2-1; 9 positions agree with TRBD1. The trim removed 5 bases at V and 15 bases at J, leaving 14 bases unmatched. The germline gives CDR1 LNHDA, CDR2 SQIVND (reference sequence). CDR3 length: 14 residues. CDR3 sequence: CASSEQGAPPRRFF. As DNA, the CDR3 is TGTGCCAGTAGTGAACAGGGGGCGCCCCCCCGGCGGTTCTTC. Looking up the rest from reference TRBV19 and TRBJ2-1 gives the full variable domain: DGGITQSPKYLFRKEGQNVTLSCEQNLNHDAMYWYRQDPGQGLRLIYYSQIVNDFQKGDIAEGYSVSREKKESFPLTVTSAQKNPTAFYLCASSEQGAPPRRFFGPGTRLTVL.

The V call is TRBV19, the J call TRBJ2-7, with TRBD2 matching 8 bases. This CDR3 contains 17 residues. In germline, CDR1 is LNHDA, CDR2 SQIVND (reference sequence). The V gene end was trimmed by 0 bases and the J gene end by 4 bases; junction bases not matched to a gene: 11. The CDR3 bases are TGTGCCAGTAGTATAGATCTATCCAGCGGGGGAAGATACGAGCAGTACTTC. The encoded protein is CASSIDLSSGGRYEQYF.

CDR3 region: CASSLDREEEKLFF. Written as DNA, the CDR3 is TGTGCCAGCAGCCTCGACAGGGAAGAGGAAAAACTGTTTTTT. The chain links TRBV4-2 to TRBJ1-4; 7 bases fit TRBD1. J gave up 8 bases and V 4 bases, and 7 bases lay outside the gene matches. The CDR3 length is 14 residues. CDR1 is LGHNA, CDR2 YNFKEQ, per germline.

This CDR3 is CSVATGGSGANVLTF. The CDR3 DNA sequence: TGCAGCGTCGCAACAGGGGGCTCTGGGGCCAACGTCCTGACTTTC. The J gene is TRBJ2-6, the V gene TRBV29-1, with TRBD1 matching over 8 bases. This CDR3 is built from 15 residues. Germline V gene sequence: CDR1 SQVTM, CDR2 ANQGSEA. The V segment lost 6 bases and the J segment 0 bases; nucleotides outside the gene matches: 4. Full variable domain (outside the CDR3, taken from reference TRBV29-1 and TRBJ2-6): SAVISQKPSRDICQRGTSLTIQCQVDSQVTMMFWYRQQPGQSLTLIATANQGSEATYESGFVIDKFPISRPNLTFSTLTVSNMSPEDSSIYLCSVATGGSGANVLTFGAGSRLTVL.

V gene TRBV5-1 combines with J gene TRBJ2-5; no reliable D call. V dropped 1 base and J dropped 1 base, with 8 bases sitting between them. CDR1 and CDR2 (germline): SGHRS, YFSETQ. The CDR3 length is 14 residues. The CDR3 bases are TGCGCCAGCAGCTTGAACGGCGGCCAAGAGACCCAGTACTTC. Translating gives CASSLNGGQETQYF.

This sequence joins TRBV5-4 and TRBJ2-1; unclear D gene. CDR1 is SGHNT and CDR2 is YYREEE in the germline V gene (reference sequence). Trimming left V 0 bases short and J 5 bases short, with 9 bases between. The CDR3 runs 14 residues. The CDR3 DNA sequence: TGTGCCAGCAGCTTGGCCGTCGCGGACAATGAGCAGTTCTTC. The encoded protein is CASSLAVADNEQFF. Full variable domain (rest looked up from reference TRBV5-4 and TRBJ2-1): ETGVTQSPTHLIKTRGQQVTLRCSSQSGHNTVSWYQQALGQGPQFIFQYYREEENGRGNFPPRFSGLQFPNYSSELNVNALELDDSALYLCASSLAVADNEQFFGPGTRLTVL.

V and J are TRBV19 and TRBJ2-5, with 12 positions matching TRBD2. The CDR3 length is 15 residues. J was trimmed by 4 bases and V by 6 bases; bases with no gene match: 6. Germline values: CDR1 LNHDA, CDR2 SQIVND (reference sequence). The CDR3 region has the DNA TGTGCCAGTAGGTCCCTAGCGGGGGGGACAGAGACCCAGTACTTC. Amino acids: CASRSLAGGTETQYF.

This chain joins TRBV2 and TRBJ1-3; D is perhaps TRBD1 (5 bases). The CDR3 has 19 residues. Trimming left V 3 bases short and J 4 bases short, with 25 bases between. CDR1 SNHLY and CDR2 FYNNEI come from the germline V gene. Here the CDR3 reads CASSDLQGRSLDPGNTIYF. CDR3 DNA sequence: TGTGCCAGCAGTGACCTCCAGGGTCGTTCCCTAGATCCGGGAAACACCATATATTTT.

A few counts support this clone. The gene calls are TRBV19 and TRBJ2-1; tentative D call: TRBD2 (6 bases). CDR3 length: 15 amino acids. Germline values: CDR1 LNHDA, CDR2 SQIVND (reference sequence). Trimming took off 0 bases at V and 13 bases at J, with 19 bases between the two ends. Here the CDR3 reads CASSIDGGVARLQFF. In nucleotides, the CDR3 is TGTGCCAGTAGTATAGATGGCGGGGTAGCTCGTTTACAGTTCTTC. Supplemented by reference TRBV19 and TRBJ2-1, the full variable domain reads DGGITQSPKYLFRKEGQNVTLSCEQNLNHDAMYWYRQDPGQGLRLIYYSQIVNDFQKGDIAEGYSVSREKKESFPLTVTSAQKNPTAFYLCASSIDGGVARLQFFGPGTRLTVL.